This record covers a single TCR beta chain. The data stem from a study of T-cell reconstitution after alpha-beta-depleted transplantation in children. The TCRbeta library was prepared with unique molecular identifiers. TCRdb reanalysed the PCR reads using MiXCR and keeps one entry per CDR3 protein. The sample holds about 110,000 distinct CDR3 sequences, under 30% seen once. Germline V gives CDR1 MDHEN, CDR2 SYDVKM. The V and J ends lost 2 bases and 2 bases, in that order; junction bases with no gene match: 13. The CDR3 consists of 19 residues. The rearrangement links TRBV28 to TRBJ2-2; 8 nucleotides align to TRBD2. The receptor comes from a male patient aged 2-9 years who had a stem cell transplant for chronic granulomatous disease, so the T cells may come from the graft donor. The sample was PBMCs, mostly from graft donor cells, taken 180 days after TCRalphabeta/CD19-depleted stem cell transplant. The CDR3 loop reads CASSLVVTSARLNTGELFF. As DNA, the CDR3 is TGTGCCAGCAGTTTAGTAGTGACTAGCGCAAGACTAAACACCGGGGAGCTGTTTTTT.